This entry lists 20 T cell receptor beta chains sequenced from one sample in a study of long-term antiretroviral therapy in people with HIV. It was version v3.0 of the immunoSEQ assay that was run at survey level. Assay: immunoSEQ multiplex PCR; the TCRdb copy retains only in-frame clones and omits some. The sample consists of roughly 28,000 clones, roughly 92% of them appearing once. The sample was unsorted PBMCs, taken 3.1 years after starting antiretroviral therapy. The source of these receptors is a man younger than 35 with HIV.

DNA of the CDR3: TGTGCCAGCTCCGGGGGCGGGGATCAGCCCCAGCATTTT. This sequence encodes CASSGGGDQPQHF. The chain joins TRBV18 to TRBJ1-5; D is perhaps TRBD1 (6 bases). V was clipped by 6 bases and J by 5 bases, with 11 bases between them. This CDR3 spans 13 amino acids. In germline, CDR1 is KGHSH, CDR2 LQKENI.

The CDR3 loop reads CASSYRVAWDEQYF. CDR3 coding DNA: TGTGCCAGCAGTTACAGGGTGGCGTGGGACGAGCAGTACTTC. The genes are TRBV6-5 and TRBJ2-7; D gene ambiguous. V was trimmed by 2 bases and J by 5 bases, leaving 13 bases between them. Per germline, CDR1 MNHEY and CDR2 SVGAGI. This CDR3 has 14 amino acids.

The gene calls are TRBV10-3 and TRBJ1-2; D perhaps matches TRBD1 (6 bases). Trimming stripped 3 bases from V and 4 bases from J, with 12 bases between. Germline V gene sequence: CDR1 ENHRY, CDR2 SYGVKD. There are 14 residues in the CDR3. In nucleotides, the CDR3 is TGTGCCATCAGTGACCCGCCGACAGGCTATGGCTACACCTTC. Translated, it gives CAISDPPTGYGYTF.

The chain has TRBV2 and TRBJ2-7; D is undetermined. The V end was cut by 11 bases, the J end by 3 bases, with 14 bases between. The CDR3 covers 12 residues. In germline, CDR1 is SNHLY, CDR2 FYNNEI. The CDR3 DNA follows: TGTGCCGATCAACGCAAAGACTACGAGCAGTACTTC. It codes for CADQRKDYEQYF.

The chain recombines TRBV27 with TRBJ1-1, with 8 nucleotides matching TRBD1. There are 16 residues in the CDR3. CDR1 is MNHEY, CDR2 SMNVEV, per germline (reference sequence). Trimming took 6 bases from V and 0 from J; bases not matched to a gene: 9. CDR3 region: CASRSDRGGVNTEAFF. The CDR3 DNA sequence: TGTGCCAGCAGGTCCGACAGGGGAGGGGTGAACACTGAAGCTTTCTTT.

The chain uses TRBV13 and TRBJ2-1; D is unclear. CDR3 size: 15 residues. The V end was cut by 3 bases, the J end by 3 bases, with 12 bases between. CDR1 and CDR2 from the germline V gene are PRHDT and FYEKMQ (reference sequence). For the CDR3, the DNA is TGTGCCAGCAGCTTGTTGCAGAGAGGCTACAATGAGCAGTTCTTC. It translates to CASSLLQRGYNEQFF.

V and J are TRBV6-6 and TRBJ1-5; D is ambiguous. The germline V gene encodes CDR1 MNHNY and CDR2 SVGAGI (reference sequence). This CDR3 is built from 11 residues. Trimming removed 8 bases from V and 4 bases from J, with 6 bases in between. The CDR3 DNA reads as TGTGCCAGCGGAGAGAATCAGCCCCAGCATTTT. It translates to CASGENQPQHF.

This clone was detected only once. The V and J genes are TRBV25-1 and TRBJ2-7; D unclear. Germline CDR1 is MGHDK and CDR2 is SYGVNS. The V gene lost 6 bases and the J gene lost 2 bases, with 8 bases spanning the gap. The CDR3 sequence is 12 residues long. The CDR3 loop reads CASSGLAYEQYF. Here the CDR3 DNA reads TGTGCCAGCAGCGGTCTTGCCTACGAGCAGTACTTC.

Note on this clone: Mismatch with germline at one junction end may stem from a read error. The chain carries TRBV7-7 and TRBJ2-7; either TRBD1 or TRBD2 may supply D (6 bases each). Per the germline V gene, CDR1 is SSHAT and CDR2 is FNYEAQ (reference sequence). CDR3 length equals 18 residues. The CDR3 is CASSFAKPLRGGPYEQYF. The CDR3 DNA is TGTGCTAGCAGCTTCGCAAAGCCCCTGAGAGGGGGGCCCTACGAGCAGTACTTC. Using reference TRBV7-7 and TRBJ2-7 for the parts outside the CDR3, the full variable domain is GAGVSQSPRYKVTKRGQDVTLRCDPISSHATLYWYQQALGQGPEFLTYFNYEAQPDKSGLPSDRFSAERPEGSISTLTIQRTEQRDSAMYRCASSFAKPLRGGPYEQYFGPGTRLTVT.

V usage is TRBV7-8 and J usage is TRBJ1-6; D not resolved. The CDR3 is made up of 17 amino acids. In germline, CDR1 is SGHVS, CDR2 FQNEAQ. Deletions cut 0 bases from V and 8 bases from J, with 17 bases between. The CDR3 loop is CASSLALKKGWDSPLHF. CDR3 bases: TGTGCCAGCAGCTTAGCGCTGAAGAAAGGGTGGGATTCACCCCTCCACTTT.

The rearrangement joins TRBV4-2 to TRBJ2-1; TRBD2 matches 8 bases. The CDR3 sequence is 15 residues long. Germline lookup yields CDR1 LGHNA and CDR2 YNFKEQ. With 4 bases clipped from V and 8 bases from J, the junction kept 10 bases outside the gene matches. The DNA for the CDR3 is TGTGCCAGCAGCCGCCGGGAGGGGGGGATTGATGAGCAGTTCTTC. Its protein product is CASSRREGGIDEQFF.

This rearrangement joins TRBV5-5 to TRBJ1-1, with 7 nucleotides matching TRBD1. The CDR3 covers 14 residues. V dropped 0 bases and J dropped 7; count of bases not matched to a gene: 6. Germline lookup yields CDR1 SGHKS and CDR2 YYEKEE (reference sequence). The CDR3 here is CASSLAGTENEAFF. In nucleotides, the CDR3 is TGTGCCAGCAGCTTGGCCGGGACAGAAAATGAAGCTTTCTTT.

The chain carries TRBV18 and TRBJ1-2; 7 nucleotides agree with TRBD1. The CDR3 covers 14 residues. V shed 6 bases, J shed 6 bases, and the junction held 10 bases outside the gene matches. Germline-derived CDR1 and CDR2 are KGHSH and LQKENI. CDR3 sequence (DNA): TGTGCCAGCTCGCCGGAGGGACAGTCGGATGGCTACACCTTC. Amino acids: CASSPEGQSDGYTF. The full variable domain, in which reference TRBV18 and TRBJ1-2 provide the parts outside the CDR3, is NAGVMQNPRHLVRRRGQEARLRCSPMKGHSHVYWYRQLPEEGLKFMVYLQKENIIDESGMPKERFSAEFPKEGPSILRIQQVVRGDSAAYFCASSPEGQSDGYTFGSGTRLTVV.

J is TRBJ2-3 and V is TRBV6-5, with 8 nucleotides matching TRBD1. The J segment lost 3 bases and the V segment lost 6 bases, leaving 5 bases of the junction unmatched. The CDR3 runs to 14 residues. Germline V gives CDR1 MNHEY, CDR2 SVGAGI. Here the CDR3 reads CASRRQGRTDTQYF. The CDR3 DNA reads TGTGCCAGCAGACGACAGGGGCGGACAGATACGCAGTATTTT.

The V call is TRBV4-3, the J call TRBJ2-2; possible D gene TRBD2, 5 bases. The germline V and J ends were trimmed by 0 bases and 1 base, with 9 bases remaining between them. CDR3 size: 16 residues. From germline, CDR1 is LGHNA and CDR2 YSLEER. The CDR3 region has the DNA TGCGCCAGCAGCCAAGATTCCGGGGAGAACACCGGGGAGCTGTTTTTT. Protein: CASSQDSGENTGELFF.

The J gene is TRBJ1-1, the V gene TRBV18; TRBD1 aligns across 7 bases. The V and J ends lost 5 bases and 4 bases, in that order; junction bases with no gene match: 7. This CDR3 has 14 amino acids. CDR1 is KGHSH, CDR2 LQKENI, per germline. This chain's CDR3 is CASSTGAGSTEAFF. The CDR3, as DNA: TGTGCCAGCTCAACAGGGGCAGGGAGCACTGAAGCTTTCTTT. The whole variable domain, remainder taken from reference TRBV18 and TRBJ1-1, is NAGVMQNPRHLVRRRGQEARLRCSPMKGHSHVYWYRQLPEEGLKFMVYLQKENIIDESGMPKERFSAEFPKEGPSILRIQQVVRGDSAAYFCASSTGAGSTEAFFGQGTRLTVV.

As regards this clone: At one boundary the junction diverges from the germline segment, which might be a read error. The rearrangement uses TRBV19 and TRBJ1-6; D gene ambiguous. This CDR3 has 16 amino acids. Germline assignment: CDR1 LNHDA and CDR2 SQIVND (reference sequence). The CDR3 is CASSGTGSSYNSLLHF. The CDR3 DNA sequence: TGTGCCAGTAGCGGAACGGGGAGCTCCTATAATTCACTCCTCCACTTT.

The chain has TRBV4-3 and TRBJ2-1; D perhaps matches TRBD2 (6 bases). Germline V lookup: CDR1 LGHNA, CDR2 YSLEER. The CDR3 extends over 17 amino acids. V was clipped by 0 bases and J by 2 bases, with 14 bases between them. The CDR3 nucleotides read TGCGCCAGCAGCCAAGATATAATGGAGGGGACCTACAATGAGCAGTTCTTC. It codes for CASSQDIMEGTYNEQFF.

The chain employs TRBV19 and TRBJ1-1; D is possibly TRBD1 (6 bases). The CDR3 contains 16 residues. Germline CDR1 reads LNHDA; CDR2 reads SQIVND (reference sequence). V dropped 3 bases and J dropped 2 bases, with 16 bases sitting between them. The CDR3 nucleotides read TGTGCCAGTAGTATCTCCGGACGAGGGGGAAACACTGAAGCTTTCTTT. Protein product: CASSISGRGGNTEAFF.

J is TRBJ2-1 and V is TRBV6-6; no definite D call. CDR3 size: 12 residues. Trimming stripped 7 bases from V and 5 bases from J, with 9 bases between. Germline CDR1 MNHNY, CDR2 SVGAGI (reference sequence). This CDR3 is CASTSQNNEQFF. The CDR3 DNA follows: TGTGCCAGCACCTCTCAGAACAATGAGCAGTTCTTC.